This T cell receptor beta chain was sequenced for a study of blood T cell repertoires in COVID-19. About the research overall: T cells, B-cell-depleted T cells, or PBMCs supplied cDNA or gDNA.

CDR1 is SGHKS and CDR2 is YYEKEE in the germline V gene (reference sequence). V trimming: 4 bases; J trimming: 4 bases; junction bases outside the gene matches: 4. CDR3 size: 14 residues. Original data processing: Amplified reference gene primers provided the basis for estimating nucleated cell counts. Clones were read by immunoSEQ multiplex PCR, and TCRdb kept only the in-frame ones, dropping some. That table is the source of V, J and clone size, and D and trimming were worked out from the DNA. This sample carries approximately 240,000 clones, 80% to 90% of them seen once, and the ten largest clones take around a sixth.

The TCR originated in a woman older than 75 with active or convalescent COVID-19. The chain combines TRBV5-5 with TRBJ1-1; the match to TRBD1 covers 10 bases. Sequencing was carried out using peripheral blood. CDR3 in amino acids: CASSRTGGVTEAFF. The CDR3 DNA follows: TGTGCCAGCAGCAGGACAGGGGGTGTCACTGAAGCTTTCTTT. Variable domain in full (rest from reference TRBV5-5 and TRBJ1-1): DAGVTQSPTHLIKTRGQQVTLRCSPISGHKSVSWYQQVLGQGPQFIFQYYEKEERGRGNFPDRFSARQFPNYSSELNVNALLLGDSALYLCASSRTGGVTEAFFGQGTRLTVV.